These 16 T cell receptor beta chains came from one sample sequenced in a study of sequential checkpoint blockade in melanoma. Profiled with immunoSEQ multiplex PCR; TCRdb holds only in-frame clones, not every one. The table includes roughly 30,000 clones, approximately 86% detected once. The treatment was: randomized to nivolumab then ipilimumab (arm A) or the reverse (arm B). Sequences were derived from CD8+ T cells sorted from blood (inferred from file names), sampled from a patient given nivolumab and ipilimumab in sequence. The receptor source for this set is a human donor with melanoma.

CDR3 coding DNA: TGTGCCAGCAGTGGGGTCCAGCGAGCACTCTCTGGGGCCAACGTCCTGACTTTC. This sequence encodes CASSGVQRALSGANVLTF. The chain couples TRBV2 to TRBJ2-6; unclear D gene. The CDR3 spans 18 residues. V was clipped by 4 bases and J by 0 bases, with 16 bases between them. Germline V CDR1 and CDR2: SNHLY, FYNNEI.

The genes are TRBV28 and TRBJ2-7; 10 bases match TRBD2. Germline-derived CDR1 and CDR2 are MDHEN and SYDVKM. The CDR3 spans 15 residues. CDR3 sequence reads: CATHLTGTSVYEQYF. CDR3 coding DNA: TGTGCGACCCATTTGACCGGGACTAGCGTTTACGAGCAGTACTTC. The whole variable domain, filled in from reference TRBV28 and TRBJ2-7, reads DVKVTQSSRYLVKRTGEKVFLECVQDMDHENMFWYRQDPGLGLRLIYFSYDVKMKEKGDIPEGYSVSREKKERFSLILESASTNQTSMYLCATHLTGTSVYEQYFGPGTRLTVT.

This clone was observed a single time. This chain links TRBV6-5 with TRBJ1-5; 8 nucleotides agree with TRBD1. Germline V gene lookup returns CDR1 MNHEY and CDR2 SVGAGI. The CDR3 is made up of 15 amino acids. With V trimmed by 4 bases and J by 3 bases, 5 bases remained unmatched. CDR3 sequence: CASSWAGGPNQPQHF. The CDR3 region has the DNA TGTGCCAGCAGTTGGGCAGGGGGCCCCAATCAGCCCCAGCATTTT.

The rearrangement joins TRBV7-9 to TRBJ2-2, with a weak D call TRBD1 (5 bases). Germline-derived CDR1 and CDR2 are SEHNR and FQNEAQ (reference sequence). The germline V and J ends were trimmed by 5 bases and 1 base, with 11 bases remaining between them. CDR3 size: 15 residues. The CDR3 sequence: CASSTPGQNTGELFF. CDR3 DNA: TGTGCCAGCAGCACTCCAGGACAGAACACCGGGGAGCTGTTTTTT.

The V and J genes are TRBV6-6 and TRBJ2-1, with D tentatively TRBD2 (5 bases). Germline lookup yields CDR1 MNHNY and CDR2 SVGAGI (reference sequence). This CDR3 contains 12 residues. V lost 4 bases and J 4 bases, leaving 5 bases between the germline ends. Written as DNA, the CDR3 is TGTGCCAGCAGTTGGGAGTACAATGAGCAGTTCTTC. It translates to CASSWEYNEQFF.

Regarding this clone: Other DNA sequences in this sample translate to the same CDR3. The rearrangement joins TRBV9 to TRBJ2-2; weak D call: TRBD1 (6 bases). V gave up 0 bases and J gave up 5 bases, with 11 bases separating them. There are 15 residues in the CDR3. The V gene's germline CDR1 is SGDLS and CDR2 YYNGEE. CDR3 DNA sequence: TGTGCCAGCAGCGTAGAGACAGGTGGGACCGGGGAGCTGTTTTTT. This codes for CASSVETGGTGELFF.

The chain joins TRBV7-9 to TRBJ2-7; 9 positions agree with TRBD1. This CDR3 region has 16 residues. CDR1 is SEHNR and CDR2 is FQNEAQ in the germline V gene (reference sequence). Trimming at V came to 4 bases and at J to 8 bases, leaving 15 bases not matched to a gene. This CDR3 reads CASSWSKGTGSFKQYF. CDR3 nucleotides: TGTGCCAGCAGCTGGTCAAAGGGGACAGGGTCCTTTAAGCAGTACTTC.

This chain connects TRBV28 to TRBJ2-7; 7 nucleotides align to TRBD1. Germline V gene sequence: CDR1 MDHEN, CDR2 SYDVKM. CDR3 size: 14 residues. V lost 3 bases to trimming and J lost 6 bases; unmatched junction nucleotides: 8. Written as DNA, the CDR3 is TGTGCCAGCAGTTTCCAGCAGGGGGATTTCGAGCAGTACTTC. It encodes CASSFQQGDFEQYF.

The chain combines TRBV6-4 with TRBJ2-2; a weak D match, TRBD2 (6 bases). Germline V CDR1 and CDR2: MRHNA, SNTAGT. CDR3 size: 15 residues. V was trimmed by 2 bases and J by 7 bases, leaving 14 bases between them. The CDR3 sequence is CASSDRGRYGGELFF. The CDR3 DNA follows: TGTGCCAGCAGTGACCGGGGGAGGTACGGCGGGGAGCTGTTTTTT.

The J gene is TRBJ2-7, the V gene TRBV6-1; D might be TRBD1 (6 bases). The CDR3 length is 15 residues. Germline V gene sequence: CDR1 MNHNS, CDR2 SASEGT. V was cut by 1 base and J by 1 base, with 11 bases left in between. CDR3: CASSEVGTISYEQYF. The CDR3 DNA reads as TGTGCCAGCAGTGAAGTCGGGACAATTTCCTACGAGCAGTACTTC.

The chain combines TRBV28 with TRBJ1-3, with D maybe TRBD1 (6 bases). Germline lookup yields CDR1 MDHEN and CDR2 SYDVKM. CDR3 size: 16 residues. The ends were cut back, 3 bases at V and 3 bases at J, with 15 bases in the middle. As DNA, the CDR3 is TGTGCCAGCAGTTTGTGGGAGGGGGGTTTTGGAAACACCATATATTTT. Encoded protein: CASSLWEGGFGNTIYF.

V gene TRBV29-1 combines with J gene TRBJ2-7, with D possibly being TRBD2 (6 bases). Germline V gene lookup returns CDR1 SQVTM and CDR2 ANQGSEA. This CDR3 has 13 amino acids. V shed 5 bases and J shed 0 bases, with 11 bases lying between them. This CDR3 is CSVPRGSSYEQYF. As DNA, the CDR3 is TGCAGCGTTCCTCGGGGGTCCTCCTACGAGCAGTACTTC.

The CDR3 DNA follows: TGTGCCAGCTGTGACGACAGGTTCGGAAACACCATATATTTT. Protein sequence: CASCDDRFGNTIYF. The chain combines TRBV28 with TRBJ1-3, with D possibly being TRBD1 (6 bases). CDR3 length: 14 residues. The germline V and J ends were trimmed by 8 bases and 4 bases, with 15 bases remaining between them. Germline-derived CDR1 and CDR2 are MDHEN and SYDVKM. Looking up the rest from reference TRBV28 and TRBJ1-3 gives the full variable domain: DVKVTQSSRYLVKRTGEKVFLECVQDMDHENMFWYRQDPGLGLRLIYFSYDVKMKEKGDIPEGYSVSREKKERFSLILESASTNQTSMYLCASCDDRFGNTIYFGEGSWLTVV.

This sequence joins TRBV7-9 and TRBJ2-7; 7 bases are a match to TRBD2. The CDR3 totals 14 residues. Germline loops: CDR1 SEHNR, CDR2 FQNEAQ (reference sequence). The V and J ends lost 1 base and 2 bases, in that order; junction bases with no gene match: 2. CDR3 coding DNA: TGTGCCAGCAGCTTAGTTGGGAGGGCCTACGAGCAGTACTTC. Translation: CASSLVGRAYEQYF.

The chain recombines TRBV9 with TRBJ2-5, with a tentative D call TRBD2 (5 bases). In germline, CDR1 is SGDLS, CDR2 YYNGEE. V was clipped by 3 bases and J by 5 bases, with 20 bases between them. The CDR3 covers 16 residues. The CDR3 is CASSGFSPGTWETQYF. CDR3 coding DNA: TGTGCCAGCAGCGGGTTTTCCCCGGGAACATGGGAGACCCAGTACTTC.

J is TRBJ2-1 and V is TRBV5-1; 7 bases are a match to TRBD1. This CDR3 is 17 amino acids long. Germline V gene lookup returns CDR1 SGHRS and CDR2 YFSETQ. V trimming: 0 bases; J trimming: 2 bases; junction bases outside the gene matches: 8. In DNA form, the CDR3 reads TGCGCCAGCAGCTTGGCCTCTAGGGGGCAGGCCTACAATGAGCAGTTCTTC. Its protein product is CASSLASRGQAYNEQFF.